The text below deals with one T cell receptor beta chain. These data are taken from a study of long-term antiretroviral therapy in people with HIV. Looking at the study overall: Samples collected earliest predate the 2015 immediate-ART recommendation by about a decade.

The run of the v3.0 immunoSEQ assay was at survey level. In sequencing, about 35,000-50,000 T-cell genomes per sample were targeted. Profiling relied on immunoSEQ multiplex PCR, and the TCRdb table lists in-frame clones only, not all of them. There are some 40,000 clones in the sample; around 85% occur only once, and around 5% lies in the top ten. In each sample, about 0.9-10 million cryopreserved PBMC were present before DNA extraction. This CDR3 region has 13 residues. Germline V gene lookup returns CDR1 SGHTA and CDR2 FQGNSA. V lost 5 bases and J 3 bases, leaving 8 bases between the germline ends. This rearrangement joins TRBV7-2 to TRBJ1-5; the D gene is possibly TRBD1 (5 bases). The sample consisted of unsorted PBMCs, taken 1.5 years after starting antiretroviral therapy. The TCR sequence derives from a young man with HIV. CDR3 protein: CASSRDVNQPQHF. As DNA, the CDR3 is TGTGCCAGCAGCCGGGACGTCAATCAGCCCCAGCATTTT. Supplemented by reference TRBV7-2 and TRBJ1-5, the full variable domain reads GAGVSQSPSNKVTEKGKDVELRCDPISGHTALYWYRQSLGQGLEFLIYFQGNSAPDKSGLPSDRFSAERTGGSVSTLTIQRTQQEDSAVYLCASSRDVNQPQHFGDGTRLSIL.